The present TCR beta chain was sequenced within a study of T cells in women clearing cervical HPV infection. TCRdb's copy holds only in-frame clones and misses some; the assay was immunoSEQ multiplex PCR. The sample is made up of around 19,000 clones, and the top ten hold more than 6% of it. Remarks on this clone: The read terminates 3 residues before the CDR3 end, so the remaining end is supplied by the germline J gene.

V lost 2 bases, J lost 0 bases, and 14 bases stayed unmatched. Germline lookup yields CDR1 PRHDT and CDR2 FYEKMQ (reference sequence). This CDR3 is 21 amino acids long. Material: blood buffy coat. The receptor's source is a woman aged 18 to 75 with a cervical HPV16 infection that either progressed to CIN3+ or cleared (not recorded which). The chain employs TRBV13 and TRBJ2-2; 11 nucleotides align to TRBD2. The covered CDR3 bases are TGTGCCAGCAGCTTAAATACCCCTTTTAGCGGGAGGGAGACGAACACCGGGGAG. Its protein product is CASSLNTPFSGRETNTGE. The entire CDR3 reads CASSLNTPFSGRETNTGELFF.